These 21 T cell receptor beta chains share one sample of origin, sequenced in a study of shared clonotypes between healthy human individuals (dated by TCRdb to about 2020). The library was generated by the immunoSEQ multiplex PCR assay. TCRdb limited this immuneACCESS table to in-frame rearrangements with V and J called. A share of clones is missing; checked studies link under half to unresolved V genes, and the rest is unexplained. In all, the sample holds 2,500,000 or so clones, and 85% to 95% of those were seen once. The top ten hold approximately 0.39% of the sample. Sample: naive CD4+ T cells from PBMCs. What the cell subset or site label conveys for this sample: CD45RA+ positively selected. The source is a man aged 18-30 years in good health. Some clones in this sample may be carry-over from other donors' samples.

This clone was found a few times. The J gene is TRBJ1-1, the V gene TRBV10-3, with a possible D match to TRBD1 (5 bases). The CDR3 consists of 14 residues. The germline gives CDR1 ENHRY, CDR2 SYGVKD. V was cut by 2 bases and J by 5 bases, with 12 bases left in between. The CDR3 sequence: CAISETRDGTEAFF. CDR3 DNA sequence: TGTGCCATCAGTGAGACCAGGGATGGAACTGAAGCTTTCTTT.

The V and J genes are TRBV27 and TRBJ2-7, with D perhaps being TRBD1 or TRBD2 (5 bases each). The CDR3 is 14 amino acids. Between the trimmed V and J ends, which lost 5 bases and 2 bases, there was a span of 13 bases. Looked up from germline, CDR1 is MNHEY and CDR2 is SMNVEV (reference sequence). The CDR3 region has the DNA TGTGCCAGCAGTGGGGGATTGAGGGCCTACGAGCAGTACTTC. Translation gives CASSGGLRAYEQYF.

The chain recombines TRBV19 with TRBJ2-1, with 9 bases that match TRBD2. The CDR3 is 17 residues long. After removal of 5 bases from V and 4 bases from J, the junction contained 12 bases not matched to a gene. Germline CDR1 LNHDA, CDR2 SQIVND (reference sequence). Here the CDR3 DNA reads TGTGCCAGTAGTTTCTTGTCGTGGACTAGCGAATACAATGAGCAGTTCTTC. Translated: CASSFLSWTSEYNEQFF. Drawing the rest from reference TRBV19 and TRBJ2-1, the complete variable domain is DGGITQSPKYLFRKEGQNVTLSCEQNLNHDAMYWYRQDPGQGLRLIYYSQIVNDFQKGDIAEGYSVSREKKESFPLTVTSAQKNPTAFYLCASSFLSWTSEYNEQFFGPGTRLTVL.

The J gene is TRBJ2-5, the V gene TRBV7-9, with unresolved D. Per the germline V gene, CDR1 is SEHNR and CDR2 is FQNEAQ (reference sequence). The V gene lost 2 bases and the J gene lost 2 bases, with 9 bases spanning the gap. The CDR3 contains 14 residues. CDR3 DNA sequence: TGTGCCAGCAGCTTATCTACGCTACAAGAGACCCAGTACTTC. Translation gives CASSLSTLQETQYF.

The gene calls are TRBV28 and TRBJ2-7, with no clear D. In germline, CDR1 is MDHEN, CDR2 SYDVKM. The CDR3 extends over 14 amino acids. V gave up 9 bases and J gave up 0 bases, with 15 bases separating them. The CDR3 bases are TGTGCCAGTCTTACCCCGCGCACCTCCTACGAGCAGTACTTC. Translation gives CASLTPRTSYEQYF.

V gene TRBV28 combines with J gene TRBJ1-2; D gene unclear. The CDR3 is 12 residues long. Trimming took 4 bases from V and 8 from J, leaving 11 bases between them. Germline CDR1 and CDR2: MDHEN and SYDVKM. In DNA, the CDR3 is TGTGCCAGCAGTTCACATCCCTTCGGCTACACCTTC. Protein product: CASSSHPFGYTF.

This clone was seen only once. The chain recombines TRBV7-2 with TRBJ1-2; D is perhaps TRBD1 (5 bases). This CDR3 spans 14 amino acids. Germline loops: CDR1 SGHTA, CDR2 FQGNSA. The V and J ends lost 7 bases and 2 bases respectively, with 14 bases between them. CDR3 sequence: CASTRWEGNYGYTF. Written as DNA, the CDR3 is TGTGCCAGCACCCGATGGGAGGGGAACTATGGCTACACCTTC.

The rearrangement uses TRBV7-9 and TRBJ2-7, with 7 bases that match TRBD2. Germline V gene sequence: CDR1 SEHNR, CDR2 FQNEAQ (reference sequence). This CDR3 region has 13 residues. With V trimmed by 5 bases and J by 3 bases, 4 bases remained unmatched. The CDR3 nucleotides read TGTGCCAGCAGCCTCCGGGGGGACTACGAGCAGTACTTC. Protein: CASSLRGDYEQYF.

The genes are TRBV28 and TRBJ1-4; a weak D match, TRBD1 (6 bases). CDR1 is MDHEN and CDR2 is SYDVKM in the germline V gene. Trimming stripped 4 bases from V and 7 bases from J, with 16 bases between. This CDR3 is 15 amino acids long. The CDR3 region is CASSSKQGSGEKLFF. The CDR3 bases are TGTGCCAGCAGTTCGAAACAGGGATCGGGTGAAAAACTGTTTTTT. The full variable domain, rest sourced from reference TRBV28 and TRBJ1-4, is DVKVTQSSRYLVKRTGEKVFLECVQDMDHENMFWYRQDPGLGLRLIYFSYDVKMKEKGDIPEGYSVSREKKERFSLILESASTNQTSMYLCASSSKQGSGEKLFFGSGTQLSVL.

This rearrangement joins TRBV27 to TRBJ1-5, with D uncertain. The CDR3 runs to 15 residues. V was pared by 0 bases and J by 0 bases, with 6 bases between. Germline lookup yields CDR1 MNHEY and CDR2 SMNVEV (reference sequence). In nucleotides, the CDR3 is TGTGCCAGCAGTTTATCGGGCTCTAGCAATCAGCCCCAGCATTTT. Encoded protein: CASSLSGSSNQPQHF.

In the case of this clone: The sample has other DNA sequences that encode this CDR3 too. The V and J genes are TRBV18 and TRBJ1-5, with 12 bases fitting TRBD1. J lost 7 bases, V lost 2 bases, and 6 bases had no gene match. The length of the CDR3 is 16 residues. The germline V gene has CDR1 KGHSH and CDR2 LQKENI. As DNA, the CDR3 is TGTGCCAGCTCACCAAGCGGGACAGGGGGCGGCCAGCCCCAGCATTTT. Translated: CASSPSGTGGGQPQHF.

In regard to this clone: At one end, the junction sequence differs from germline, possibly due to a read error. The rearrangement joins TRBV27 to TRBJ2-7, with 8 bases aligning to TRBD2. The length of the CDR3 is 15 residues. Germline CDR1 reads MNHEY; CDR2 reads SMNVEV (reference sequence). DNA of the CDR3: TGTGCCGGCAGTTCATCCGGGACTAGGGACTACGAGCAGTACTTC. Its translation is CAGSSSGTRDYEQYF.

V and J are TRBV10-3 and TRBJ1-5; 9 positions match TRBD1. V lost 6 bases and J lost 0; bases outside the gene matches: 0. The CDR3 extends over 14 amino acids. In germline, CDR1 is ENHRY, CDR2 SYGVKD. As DNA, the CDR3 is TGTGCCATCAGGGACAGGGGTAGCAATCAGCCCCAGCATTTT. Translating gives CAIRDRGSNQPQHF.

The chain employs TRBV9 and TRBJ2-7; D perhaps matches TRBD2 (5 bases). The CDR3 consists of 14 residues. V dropped 4 bases and J dropped 5 bases, with 16 bases sitting between them. CDR1 and CDR2 (germline): SGDLS, YYNGEE. The CDR3 loop is CASSPGRGANEQYF. The CDR3 DNA sequence: TGTGCCAGCAGCCCAGGTCGGGGTGCGAACGAGCAGTACTTC.

The chain combines TRBV28 with TRBJ2-3; D unresolved. Germline CDR1 MDHEN, CDR2 SYDVKM. The CDR3 has 16 amino acids. V was cut by 4 bases and J by 3 bases, with 17 bases left in between. The DNA of the CDR3 is TGTGCCAGCAGTTCTCTAATCTCGGGCTTAACAGATACGCAGTATTTT. Residues: CASSSLISGLTDTQYF.

J is TRBJ1-2 and V is TRBV6-5, with 9 bases identical to TRBD1. J lost 7 bases, V lost 6 bases, and 6 bases had no gene match. This CDR3 region has 13 residues. Germline loops: CDR1 MNHEY, CDR2 SVGAGI. The CDR3 nucleotides are TGTGCCAGCAGGAGGACAGGGGTCTTTGGCTACACCTTC. Translation gives CASRRTGVFGYTF.

The chain carries TRBV6-1 and TRBJ2-1, with a weak D call TRBD1 (6 bases). Germline V gene lookup returns CDR1 MNHNS and CDR2 SASEGT. Trimming removed 4 bases at V and 1 base at J, with 14 bases between. The CDR3 spans 16 residues. The CDR3 reads CASSGQTGLSYNEQFF. CDR3 in DNA: TGTGCCAGCAGTGGGCAAACAGGGCTATCCTACAATGAGCAGTTCTTC.

The chain carries TRBV11-2 and TRBJ2-3; D remains unclear. The germline V gene encodes CDR1 SGHAT and CDR2 FQNNGV. This CDR3 contains 14 residues. Trimming removed 3 bases from V and 1 base from J, with 8 bases in between. CDR3 in amino acids: CASSFSAGTDTQYF. For the CDR3, the DNA is TGTGCCAGCAGCTTTTCTGCGGGCACAGATACGCAGTATTTT.

The CDR3 is CASSTDRVDIQYF. The CDR3 DNA reads as TGTGCCAGCAGCACTGACAGGGTTGACATTCAGTACTTC. The rearrangement joins TRBV7-2 to TRBJ2-4, with 7 bases that match TRBD1. CDR1 is SGHTA and CDR2 is FQGNSA in the germline V gene. This CDR3 spans 13 amino acids. The V and J ends lost 5 bases and 8 bases, in that order; junction bases with no gene match: 6.

The V call is TRBV27, the J call TRBJ2-2; the D gene could be TRBD1 or TRBD2 (7 bases each). CDR1 and CDR2 from the germline V gene are MNHEY and SMNVEV (reference sequence). Between the trimmed V and J ends, which lost 4 bases and 6 bases, there was a span of 15 bases. The CDR3 loop spans 15 amino acids. This CDR3 is CASSSGRGPPGELFF. The CDR3 DNA follows: TGTGCCAGCAGTTCAGGGAGGGGGCCCCCCGGGGAGCTGTTTTTT.

The J gene is TRBJ1-5, the V gene TRBV6-6; 9 bases are shared with TRBD1. There are 16 residues in the CDR3. V was clipped by 4 bases and J by 4 bases; unmatched bases: 8. CDR1 is MNHNY and CDR2 is SVGAGI in the germline V gene (reference sequence). CDR3 DNA sequence: TGTGCCAGCAGTTTAGCGGACAGGGGCTATAATCAGCCCCAGCATTTT. Protein: CASSLADRGYNQPQHF.